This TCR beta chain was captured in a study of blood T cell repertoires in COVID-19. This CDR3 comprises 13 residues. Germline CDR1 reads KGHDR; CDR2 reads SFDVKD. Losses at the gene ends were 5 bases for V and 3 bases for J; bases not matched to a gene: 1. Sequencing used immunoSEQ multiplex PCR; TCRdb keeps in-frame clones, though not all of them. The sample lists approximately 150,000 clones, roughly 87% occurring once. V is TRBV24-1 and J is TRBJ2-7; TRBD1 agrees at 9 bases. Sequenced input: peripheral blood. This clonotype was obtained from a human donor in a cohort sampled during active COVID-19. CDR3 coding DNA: TGTGCCACCAGTGGACAGGGGGACTACGAGCAGTACTTC. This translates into CATSGQGDYEQYF.